The text below deals with one TCR beta chain. Per the authors' pipeline: Researchers report that nucleated cell counts were estimated from reference gene primer amplification. Profiling relied on immunoSEQ multiplex PCR, and the TCRdb table lists in-frame clones only, not all of them. V, J and clone size are taken as reported in that table, and D and trimming were inferred from the DNA itself. The table records about 160,000 clones, 85% to 90% of them present only once. CDR1 PRHDT and CDR2 FYEKMQ come from the germline V gene (reference sequence). This CDR3 is built from 18 residues. The germline V and J ends were trimmed by 3 bases and 0 bases, with 18 bases remaining between them. These data are taken from a study of blood T cell repertoires in COVID-19. For the study at large: Italy, Spain and the United States were the sources of the convalescent and acute COVID-19 samples. Nucleic acid was either cDNA or gDNA, and it came from T cells, B-cell-depleted T cells, or PBMCs.

This chain joins TRBV13 and TRBJ2-1, with D unresolved. The receptor was derived from a woman aged 50 to 60 who had recovered from COVID-19. Sequenced: PBMCs or T cells enriched from blood (not recorded which). In nucleotides, the CDR3 is TGTGCCAGCAGCTTGAGGTCGGCCCTTACCTCCTCCTACAATGAGCAGTTCTTC. This translates into CASSLRSALTSSYNEQFF.